Listed below are T cell receptor beta chains from one sample, sequenced in a study of OX40 agonist ivuxolimab in advanced cancers. Profiling relied on immunoSEQ multiplex PCR, and the TCRdb table lists in-frame clones only, not all of them. The data show some 62,000 clones, 79% seen once. Sequencing used CD4+ or CD8+ T cells sorted from blood, obtained in a trial of the OX40 agonist ivuxolimab. The receptor set was obtained from an adult with an advanced solid tumor such as melanoma, head and neck, liver or kidney cancer. CDR3s include the opening cysteine and the closing phenylalanine or tryptophan. A D gene is named only where the DNA matches it firmly. Size is omitted from some rows. Given values are once, few, many or a class for expanded clones.

NA,TRBV19,TRBD2,TRBJ2-7,TGTGCCAGTAGTATAACACGGGACCGGGGGGACGAGCAGTACTTC,CASSITRDRGDEQYF
once,TRBV27,NA,TRBJ2-7,TGTGCCAGCAGACATGCGGGACAGAGAACCTACGAGCAGTACTTC,CASRHAGQRTYEQYF
NA,TRBV30,NA,TRBJ1-1,TGTGCCTGGAGCCCGACGCAGGCTGAAGCTTTCTTT,CAWSPTQAEAFF
NA,TRBV5-1,TRBD1,TRBJ2-6,TGCGCCAGCAGCTTGACGGTCCGGGACAGGGGCTCTGGGGCCAACGTCCTGACTTTC,CASSLTVRDRGSGANVLTF
NA,TRBV6-5,NA,TRBJ1-3,TGTGCCAGCAGTTACTCGCAACGACAGAGAGGAAACACCATATATTTT,CASSYSQRQRGNTIYF
NA,TRBV7-3,NA,TRBJ2-3,TGTGCCAGCAGCTCGGAGGCCTTCGGGGGACCCACAGATACGCAGTATTTT,CASSSEAFGGPTDTQYF
many,TRBV30,NA,TRBJ1-2,TGTGCCTGGACAATCGGCTATGGCTACACCTTC,CAWTIGYGYTF
NA,TRBV18,NA,TRBJ1-1,TGTGCCAGCTCTCCCGGGACATCGAACACTGAAGCTTTCTTT,CASSPGTSNTEAFF
NA,TRBV4-3,TRBD2,TRBJ2-7,TGCGCCAGCAGCCAGGCCGGGACTAGCGGCCTCTACGAGCAGTACTTC,CASSQAGTSGLYEQYF
medium-sized,TRBV7-2,NA,TRBJ1-4,TGTGCCAGCAGCCCCACGGACCTAGAAAAACTGTTTTTT,CASSPTDLEKLFF
NA,TRBV19,TRBD1,TRBJ2-3,TGTGCCAGTAGTATCCCGGACAGGGGGGAGGATACGCAGTATTTT,CASSIPDRGEDTQYF
NA,TRBV27,NA,TRBJ2-2,TGTGCCAGCAGGCCTCCCCGGGAAACCGGGGAGCTGTTTTTT,CASRPPRETGELFF
NA,TRBV18,TRBD1,TRBJ1-2,TGTGCCAGCTCACCCCTTACAGGGGATGGCTACACCTTC,CASSPLTGDGYTF
NA,TRBV7-9,NA,TRBJ1-3,TGTGCCAGCAGCTTCCCCGCAGTTGGGAGCTCTGGAAACACCATATATTTT,CASSFPAVGSSGNTIYF
NA,TRBV7-2,NA,TRBJ2-1,TGTGCCAGCAGCCCTACCTCGGGGGCCCCCAATGAGCAGTTCTTC,CASSPTSGAPNEQFF
NA,TRBV2,NA,TRBJ2-7,TGTGCCAGCAGTGAAAGGGGGGTGACCCTGTATTCCTACGAGCAGTACTTC,CASSERGVTLYSYEQYF
NA,TRBV9,TRBD2,TRBJ2-2,TGTGCCAGCAGGCCTAGCGGGGCTAACACCGGGGAGCTGTTTTTT,CASRPSGANTGELFF
NA,TRBV20-1,NA,TRBJ2-5,TGCAGTGCTGGGACCCAGTACTTC,CSAGTQYF
NA,TRBV6-5,NA,TRBJ1-1,TGTGCCATCCAGAAGGTGACAGGCCCGAACACTGAAGCTTTCTTT,CAIQKVTGPNTEAFF
NA,TRBV7-2,NA,TRBJ2-5,TGTGCCAGCAGCCCTAAGACAGGCAACGTGGAGACCCAGTACTTC,CASSPKTGNVETQYF
NA,TRBV7-2,NA,TRBJ1-4,TGTGCCAGCAGCTTACCCCTTCGCGGGTCAACTAATGAAAAACTGTTTTTT,CASSLPLRGSTNEKLFF
NA,TRBV5-4,TRBD1,TRBJ1-1,TGTGCCAGCAGCTTTAAGGACAGGGTCTCTGAAGCTTTCTTT,CASSFKDRVSEAFF
NA,TRBV11-1,TRBD1,TRBJ2-5,TGTGCCAGCAGCCCAAGGACAGGGGAGGGCCAAGAGACCCAGTACTTC,CASSPRTGEGQETQYF
NA,TRBV6-1,NA,TRBJ1-5,TGTGCCAGCAGTGAAATGGTAAATCAGCCCCAGCATTTT,CASSEMVNQPQHF
NA,TRBV9,NA,TRBJ2-3,TGTGCCAGCAGCGTAACCGGGGTCGATACAGATACGCAGTATTTT,CASSVTGVDTDTQYF
NA,TRBV6-6,NA,TRBJ2-7,TGTGCCAGCAGTCACCTGGGGGACTACGAGCAGTACTTC,CASSHLGDYEQYF
NA,TRBV5-6,NA,TRBJ1-5,TGTGCCAGCAGCCTGCGAGCGACGCAGAACAATCAGCCCCAGCATTTT,CASSLRATQNNQPQHF
NA,TRBV28,NA,TRBJ2-3,TGTGCCAGCAGTTTTGCAGGGGCAGATACGCAGTATTTT,CASSFAGADTQYF
NA,TRBV27,TRBD2,TRBJ2-7,TGTGCCAGCAGTTTAATTGCGGGGGGCCCCTACGAGCAGTACTTC,CASSLIAGGPYEQYF
NA,TRBV2,TRBD2,TRBJ2-1,TGTGCCGCAGAGCGGGGGGTTTCCAATGAGCAGTTCTTC,CAAERGVSNEQFF
once,TRBV11-2,NA,TRBJ2-3,TGTGCCAGCAGCTTGGGGGCTTTCACAGATACGCAGTATTTT,CASSLGAFTDTQYF
NA,TRBV5-1,NA,TRBJ2-4,TGCGCCAGCAGCTCCGACCCTATCCGACGGCCCCTTCAGTACTTC,CASSSDPIRRPLQYF
NA,TRBV5-4,NA,TRBJ1-2,TGTGCCAGCAGCTTGGGTCTGGGAACCGTGTTAGCTAACTATGGCTACACCTTC,CASSLGLGTVLANYGYTF
NA,TRBV28,NA,TRBJ1-3,TGTGCCAGCACGGCTGGGAGCTCTGGAAACACCATATATTTT,CASTAGSSGNTIYF
NA,TRBV7-2,TRBD1,TRBJ2-1,TGTGCCAGCAGCTTAGCTTCTGGTTTACGTCCCGGGACAGGGACGTACAATGAGCAGTTCTTC,CASSLASGLRPGTGTYNEQFF
NA,TRBV7-9,NA,TRBJ1-6,TGTGCCAGCAGCTTAACAGGGTCTTCGGTTTCACCCCTCCACTTT,CASSLTGSSVSPLHF
NA,TRBV7-2,NA,TRBJ2-5,TGTGCCAGCAGCTTAGCTGGGGCGGGCGGCCGCTGGGAGACCCAGTACTTC,CASSLAGAGGRWETQYF
NA,TRBV19,TRBD1,TRBJ1-5,TGTGCCAGTAGTGCCGGGACAGGGGGCGATCAGCCCCAGCATTTT,CASSAGTGGDQPQHF
NA,TRBV19,TRBD1,TRBJ2-4,TGTGCCAGTAACACAGGGGGCTCGGGCAAAAACATTCAGTACTTC,CASNTGGSGKNIQYF
NA,TRBV7-2,NA,TRBJ2-7,TGTGCCAGCAGCCGCGGACAGAGCTCCTACGAGCAGTACTTC,CASSRGQSSYEQYF
NA,TRBV2,TRBD2,TRBJ2-2,TGTGCCAGCAGTGGCTCTAGCGGGAGAAACACCGGGGAGCTGTTTTTT,CASSGSSGRNTGELFF
NA,TRBV19,TRBD1,TRBJ2-1,TGTGCCAGTTCTCGGACAGGTCAATACAATGAGCAGTTCTTC,CASSRTGQYNEQFF
NA,TRBV18,TRBD1,TRBJ2-7,TGTGCCAGCTCACAGGGACAGAACTACGAGCAGTACTTC,CASSQGQNYEQYF
NA,TRBV4-1,NA,TRBJ2-1,TGCGCCAGCAGACCTGTGGCAAACTACAATGAGCAGTTCTTC,CASRPVANYNEQFF
NA,TRBV4-3,NA,TRBJ1-1,TGCGCCAGCAGCCAAAGAGAGGGGGGGACTGAAGCTTTCTTT,CASSQREGGTEAFF
NA,TRBV27,NA,TRBJ2-7,TGTGCCAGCAGTTTAGCCCCCCTGGGCGGGTACGAGCAGTACTTC,CASSLAPLGGYEQYF
medium-sized,TRBV29-1,NA,TRBJ2-7,TGCAGCGTGAAGAGGGGCTTCGAGCAGTACTTC,CSVKRGFEQYF
NA,TRBV7-9,NA,TRBJ1-2,TGTGCCAGCAGCCAACCTCTCTTCCAGGGGAACTATGGCTACACCTTC,CASSQPLFQGNYGYTF
NA,TRBV27,TRBD2,TRBJ2-2,TGTGCCAGCAGCTCACTAGCGGCGGTAGCCACCGGGGAGCTGTTTTTT,CASSSLAAVATGELFF
once,TRBV6-4,TRBD2,TRBJ2-1,TGTGCCAGCAGTGTAAAGCGGGGGGGCCTTCTGACCTACAATGAGCAGTTCTTC,CASSVKRGGLLTYNEQFF
NA,TRBV27,TRBD1,TRBJ1-2,TGTGCCAGCACTCCATTGGGACAGCCAGTTAACTATGGCTACACCTTC,CASTPLGQPVNYGYTF
few,TRBV2,NA,TRBJ1-1,TGTGCCAGCAACCGGGGCAGGGGAGCTGAAGCTTTCTTT,CASNRGRGAEAFF
NA,TRBV13,NA,TRBJ2-5,TGTGCCAGCAGCATCGAGATTGGGGGGTTTGGTCAGGAGACCCAGTACTTC,CASSIEIGGFGQETQYF
NA,TRBV30,TRBD1,TRBJ2-2,TGTGCCTGGAGTGTGGTCGGGACAGGGGTAACCGGGGAGCTGTTTTTT,CAWSVVGTGVTGELFF
NA,TRBV7-9,NA,TRBJ2-3,TGTGCCAGCAGCTTAGTCCAGAGCACAGATACGCAGTATTTT,CASSLVQSTDTQYF